This T cell receptor (beta chain) was documented in a study of blood T cell repertoires in COVID-19. The overall study: Nucleic acid was either cDNA or gDNA, and it came from T cells, B-cell-depleted T cells, or PBMCs.

This clone was seen once. Profiling relied on immunoSEQ multiplex PCR, and the TCRdb table lists in-frame clones only, not all of them. The sample has about 97,000 clones; 84% are singletons. V lost 2 bases, J lost 2 bases, and 2 bases stayed unmatched. Germline CDR1 reads MNHEY; CDR2 reads SVGEGT. This CDR3 is built from 16 residues. The chain links TRBV6-2 or TRBV6-3 to TRBJ2-5, with 13 positions matching TRBD2. This receptor was identified in a man aged 40-55 years with active or convalescent COVID-19. Specimen: peripheral blood. The CDR3 nucleotides read TGTGCCAGCAGTTACGCGGGACTAGCGGGGCAAGAGACCCAGTACTTC. This codes for CASSYAGLAGQETQYF.